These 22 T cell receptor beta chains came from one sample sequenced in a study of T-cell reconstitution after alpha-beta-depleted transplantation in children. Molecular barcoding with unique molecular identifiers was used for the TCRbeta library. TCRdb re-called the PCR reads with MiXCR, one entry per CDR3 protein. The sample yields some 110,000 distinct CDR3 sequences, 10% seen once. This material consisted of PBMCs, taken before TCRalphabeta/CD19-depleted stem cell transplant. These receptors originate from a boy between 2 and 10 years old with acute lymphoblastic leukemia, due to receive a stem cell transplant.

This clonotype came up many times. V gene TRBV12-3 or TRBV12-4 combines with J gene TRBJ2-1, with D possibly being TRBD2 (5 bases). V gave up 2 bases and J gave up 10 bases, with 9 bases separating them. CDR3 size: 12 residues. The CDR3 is CASSLLAMEQFF. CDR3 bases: TGTGCCAGCAGTTTACTAGCTATGGAGCAGTTCTTC.

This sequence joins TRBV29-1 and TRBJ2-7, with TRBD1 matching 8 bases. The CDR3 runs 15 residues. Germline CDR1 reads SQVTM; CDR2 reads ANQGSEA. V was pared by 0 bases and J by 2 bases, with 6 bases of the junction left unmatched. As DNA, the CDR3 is TGCAGCGTTGAAGAACAGGGGGACTGGACCTACGAGCAGTACTTC. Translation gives CSVEEQGDWTYEQYF.

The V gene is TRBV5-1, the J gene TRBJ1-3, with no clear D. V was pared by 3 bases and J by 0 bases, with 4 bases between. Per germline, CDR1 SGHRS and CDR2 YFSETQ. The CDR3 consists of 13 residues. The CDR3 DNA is TGCGCCAGCAGCTCGTACTCTGGAAACACCATATATTTT. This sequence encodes CASSSYSGNTIYF.

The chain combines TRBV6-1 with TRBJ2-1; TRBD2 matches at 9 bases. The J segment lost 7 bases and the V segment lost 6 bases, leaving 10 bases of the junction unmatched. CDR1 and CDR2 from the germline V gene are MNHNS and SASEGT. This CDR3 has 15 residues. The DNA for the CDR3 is TGTGCCAGCAGCCCCCCCGCGGGAGGGTTAAATGAGCAGTTCTTC. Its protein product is CASSPPAGGLNEQFF.

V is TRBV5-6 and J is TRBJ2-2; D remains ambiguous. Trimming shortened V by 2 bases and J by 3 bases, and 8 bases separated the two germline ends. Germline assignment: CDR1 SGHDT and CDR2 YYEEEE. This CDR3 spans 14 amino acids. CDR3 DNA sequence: TGTGCCAGCAGCTTCCCAGGCGACACCGGGGAGCTGTTTTTT. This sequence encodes CASSFPGDTGELFF.

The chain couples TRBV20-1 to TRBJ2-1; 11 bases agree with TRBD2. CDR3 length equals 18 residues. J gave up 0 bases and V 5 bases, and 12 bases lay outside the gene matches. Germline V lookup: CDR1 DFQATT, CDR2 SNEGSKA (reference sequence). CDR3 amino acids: CSAPHIFSGRGSYNEQFF. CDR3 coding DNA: TGCAGTGCTCCGCATATATTTAGCGGGAGGGGCTCCTACAATGAGCAGTTCTTC.

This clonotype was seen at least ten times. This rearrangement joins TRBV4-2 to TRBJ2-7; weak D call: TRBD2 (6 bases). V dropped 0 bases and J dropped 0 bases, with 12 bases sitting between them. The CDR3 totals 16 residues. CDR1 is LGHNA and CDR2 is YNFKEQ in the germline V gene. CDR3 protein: CASSQDTGGASYEQYF. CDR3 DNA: TGTGCCAGCAGCCAAGATACCGGCGGGGCCTCCTACGAGCAGTACTTC.

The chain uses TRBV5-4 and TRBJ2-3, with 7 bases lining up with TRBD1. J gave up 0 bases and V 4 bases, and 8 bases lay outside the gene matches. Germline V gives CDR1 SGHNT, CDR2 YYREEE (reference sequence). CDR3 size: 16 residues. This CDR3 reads CASSPGTAFSTDTQYF. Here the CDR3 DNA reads TGTGCCAGCAGCCCCGGGACAGCTTTTAGCACAGATACGCAGTATTTT.

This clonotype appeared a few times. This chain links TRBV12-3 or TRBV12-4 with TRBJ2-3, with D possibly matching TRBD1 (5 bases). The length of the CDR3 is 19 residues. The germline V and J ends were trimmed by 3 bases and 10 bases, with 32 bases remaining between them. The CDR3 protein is CASSLGYAHAQGAIYPQYF. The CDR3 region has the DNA TGTGCCAGCAGTTTGGGGTACGCCCATGCTCAGGGCGCCATATATCCGCAGTATTTT.

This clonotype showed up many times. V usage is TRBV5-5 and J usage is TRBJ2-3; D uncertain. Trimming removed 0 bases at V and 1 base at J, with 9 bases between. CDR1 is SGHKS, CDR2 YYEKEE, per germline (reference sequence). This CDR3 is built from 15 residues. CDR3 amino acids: CASSLGTGRTDTQYF. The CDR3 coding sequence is TGTGCCAGCAGCTTGGGGACCGGACGCACAGATACGCAGTATTTT.

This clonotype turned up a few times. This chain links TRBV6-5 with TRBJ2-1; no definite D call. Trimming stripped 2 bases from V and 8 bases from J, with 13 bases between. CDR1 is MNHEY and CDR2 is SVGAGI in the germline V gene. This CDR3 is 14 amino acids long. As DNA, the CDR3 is TGTGCCAGCAGTTACCGTGCAGACCCCCATGAGCAGTTCTTC. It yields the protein CASSYRADPHEQFF.

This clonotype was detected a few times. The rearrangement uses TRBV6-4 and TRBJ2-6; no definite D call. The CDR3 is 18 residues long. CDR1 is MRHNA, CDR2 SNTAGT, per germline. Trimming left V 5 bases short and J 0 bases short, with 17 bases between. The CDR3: CASSPPREPRSGANVLTF. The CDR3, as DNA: TGTGCCAGCAGTCCCCCGAGAGAGCCCCGCTCTGGGGCCAACGTCCTGACTTTC.

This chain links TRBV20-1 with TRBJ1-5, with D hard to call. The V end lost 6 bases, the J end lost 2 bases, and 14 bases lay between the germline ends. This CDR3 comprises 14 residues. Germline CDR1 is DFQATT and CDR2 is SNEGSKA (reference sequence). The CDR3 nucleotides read TGCAGTGCAACGACCCCCCAGGGCAATCAGCCCCAGCATTTT. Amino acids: CSATTPQGNQPQHF.

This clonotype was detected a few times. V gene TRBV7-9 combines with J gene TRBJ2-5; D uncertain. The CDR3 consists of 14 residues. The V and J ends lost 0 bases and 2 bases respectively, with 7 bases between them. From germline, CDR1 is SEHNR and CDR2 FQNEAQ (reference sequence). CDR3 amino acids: CASSLALIQETQYF. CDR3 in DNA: TGTGCCAGCAGCTTAGCCCTGATTCAAGAGACCCAGTACTTC.

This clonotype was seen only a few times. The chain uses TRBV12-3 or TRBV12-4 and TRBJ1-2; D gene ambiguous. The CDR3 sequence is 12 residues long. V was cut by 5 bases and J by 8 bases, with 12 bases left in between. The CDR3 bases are TGTGCCAGCAGTCTAGGGTCGCAAGGCTACACCTTC. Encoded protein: CASSLGSQGYTF.

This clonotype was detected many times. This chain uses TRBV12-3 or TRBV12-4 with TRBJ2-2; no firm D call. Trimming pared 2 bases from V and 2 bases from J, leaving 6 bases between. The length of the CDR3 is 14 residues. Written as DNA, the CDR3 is TGTGCCAGCAGTTTAAACGCAAACACCGGGGAGCTGTTTTTT. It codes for CASSLNANTGELFF.

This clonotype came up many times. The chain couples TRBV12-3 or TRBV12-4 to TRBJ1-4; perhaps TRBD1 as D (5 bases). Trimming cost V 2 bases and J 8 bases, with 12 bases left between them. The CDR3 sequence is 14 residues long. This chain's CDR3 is CASSLRQGGEKLFF. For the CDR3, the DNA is TGTGCCAGCAGTTTAAGGCAGGGAGGGGAAAAACTGTTTTTT.

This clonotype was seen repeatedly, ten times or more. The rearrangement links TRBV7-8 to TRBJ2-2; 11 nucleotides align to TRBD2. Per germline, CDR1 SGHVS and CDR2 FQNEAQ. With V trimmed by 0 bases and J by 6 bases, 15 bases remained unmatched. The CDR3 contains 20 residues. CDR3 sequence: CASSLALGSGRAGRAGELFF. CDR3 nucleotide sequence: TGTGCCAGCAGCTTAGCGCTTGGTAGCGGGAGGGCCGGTCGGGCCGGGGAGCTGTTTTTT.

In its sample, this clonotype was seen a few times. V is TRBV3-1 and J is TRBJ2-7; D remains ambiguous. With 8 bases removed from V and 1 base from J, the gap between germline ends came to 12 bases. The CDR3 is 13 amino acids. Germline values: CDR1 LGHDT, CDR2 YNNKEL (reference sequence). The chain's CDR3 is CASSVHGSYEQYF. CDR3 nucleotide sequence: TGTGCCAGCTCAGTCCACGGTTCCTACGAGCAGTACTTC.

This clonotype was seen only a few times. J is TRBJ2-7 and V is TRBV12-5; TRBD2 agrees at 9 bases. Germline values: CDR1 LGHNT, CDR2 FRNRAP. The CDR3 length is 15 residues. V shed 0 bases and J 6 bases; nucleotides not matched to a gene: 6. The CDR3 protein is CASGLVPSGRLEQYF. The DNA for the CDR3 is TGTGCTAGTGGTTTGGTACCAAGCGGGAGGCTCGAGCAGTACTTC.

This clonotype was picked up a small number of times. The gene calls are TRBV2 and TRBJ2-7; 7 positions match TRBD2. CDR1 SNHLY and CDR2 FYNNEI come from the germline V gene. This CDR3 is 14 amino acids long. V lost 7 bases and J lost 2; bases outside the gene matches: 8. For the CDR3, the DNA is TGTGCCAGCACCCCGGAGCGGGGACCCTACGAGCAGTACTTC. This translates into CASTPERGPYEQYF.

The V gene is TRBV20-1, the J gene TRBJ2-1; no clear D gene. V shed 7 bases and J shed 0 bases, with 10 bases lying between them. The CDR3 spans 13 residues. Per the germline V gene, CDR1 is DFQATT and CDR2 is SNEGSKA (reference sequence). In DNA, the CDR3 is TGCAGTGTAAGAATAGACTCCTACAATGAGCAGTTCTTC. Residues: CSVRIDSYNEQFF.